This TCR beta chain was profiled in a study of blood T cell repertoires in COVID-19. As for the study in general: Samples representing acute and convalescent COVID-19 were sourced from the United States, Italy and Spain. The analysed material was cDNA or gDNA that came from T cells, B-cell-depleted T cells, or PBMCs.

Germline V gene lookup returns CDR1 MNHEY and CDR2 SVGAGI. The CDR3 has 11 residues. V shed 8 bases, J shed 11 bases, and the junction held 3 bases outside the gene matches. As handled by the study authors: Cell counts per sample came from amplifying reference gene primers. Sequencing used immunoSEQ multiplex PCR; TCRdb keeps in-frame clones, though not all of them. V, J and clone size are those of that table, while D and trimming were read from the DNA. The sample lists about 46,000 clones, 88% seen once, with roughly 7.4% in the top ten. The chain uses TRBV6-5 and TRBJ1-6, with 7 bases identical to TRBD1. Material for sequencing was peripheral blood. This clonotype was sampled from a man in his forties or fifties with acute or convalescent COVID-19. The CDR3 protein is CASQGVAPLHF. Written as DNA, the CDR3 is TGTGCCAGCCAGGGGGTTGCACCCCTCCACTTT.